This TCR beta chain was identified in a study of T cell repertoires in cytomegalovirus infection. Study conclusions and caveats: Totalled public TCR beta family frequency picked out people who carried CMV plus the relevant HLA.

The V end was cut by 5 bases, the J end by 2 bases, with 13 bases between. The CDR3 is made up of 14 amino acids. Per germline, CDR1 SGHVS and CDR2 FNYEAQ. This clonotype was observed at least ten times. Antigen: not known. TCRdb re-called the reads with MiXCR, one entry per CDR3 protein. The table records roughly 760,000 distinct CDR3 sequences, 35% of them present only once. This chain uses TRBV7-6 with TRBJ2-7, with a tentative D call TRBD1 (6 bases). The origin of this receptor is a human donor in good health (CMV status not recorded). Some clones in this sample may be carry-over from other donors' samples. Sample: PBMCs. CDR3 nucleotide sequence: TGTGCCAGCAGCCCAGGGGCAGCTACCTACGAGCAGTACTTC. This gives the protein CASSPGAATYEQYF.